This entry lists 24 T cell receptor beta chains sequenced from one sample in a study of blood T cells in healthy people across ages (dated by TCRdb to between 2014 and 2017). Libraries came from 5' RACE. TCRdb records Illumina HiSeq 2500 as the sequencer. A second PCR of roughly 6 to 11 cycles was run with a J-beta primer mix and a sample-barcoded 5' primer. TCRdb applied fastp at Q25 and MiXCR to the public reads, then kept only in-frame beta chains. Each CDR3 protein gets just one entry, which takes the most common genes and DNA from the rows behind it. Here the sample has 380,000 or so distinct CDR3 sequences; approximately 51% occur a single time. The ten top clones hold 45% to 65% of the sample. Sequenced input: blood. These receptors were taken from a man in his sixties in good health.

The chain is built from TRBV29-1 and TRBJ2-1; 14 bases are a match to TRBD2. The CDR3 is 17 residues long. The germline gives CDR1 SQVTM, CDR2 ANQGSEA. V trimming: 6 bases; J trimming: 0 bases; junction bases outside the gene matches: 7. The CDR3 nucleotides are TGCAGCGTGGGGGGACTAGCGGGGGCCGGCTCCTACAATGAGCAGTTCTTC. This encodes CSVGGLAGAGSYNEQFF.

This clonotype has only one observation. The V call is TRBV5-1, the J call TRBJ1-6, with 7 bases identical to TRBD1. This CDR3 has 15 amino acids. In germline, CDR1 is SGHRS, CDR2 YFSETQ. Trimming at V came to 0 bases and at J to 9 bases, leaving 6 bases not matched to a gene. The CDR3 DNA sequence: TGCGCCAGCAGCTTGGGACAGGGAGTCGGTTCACCCCTCCACTTT. It translates to CASSLGQGVGSPLHF.

This clonotype was observed a few times. The V gene is TRBV9, the J gene TRBJ2-7; no clear D gene. Germline assignment: CDR1 SGDLS and CDR2 YYNGEE. V lost 0 bases and J lost 3, with 7 bases in between. The CDR3 totals 13 residues. CDR3 DNA sequence: TGTGCCAGCAGCGTAGAGGACGGCTACGAGCAGTACTTC. It encodes CASSVEDGYEQYF.

As to this clonotype: A much larger clone lies a single base off, so this may be a read error. This rearrangement joins TRBV6-2 or TRBV6-3 to TRBJ2-3; TRBD2 is a possible D gene (5 bases). Germline V gene lookup returns CDR1 MNHEY and CDR2 SVGEGT. This CDR3 has 13 amino acids. The ends were cut back, 8 bases at V and 4 bases at J, with 13 bases in the middle. The CDR3 reads CASRVRVADTQYF. In nucleotides, the CDR3 is TGTGCCAGCCGGGTGAGGGTTGCAGATACGCAGTATTTT.

This clonotype has at least ten counts. The chain employs TRBV7-3 and TRBJ2-3, with TRBD1 matching 7 bases. Losses at the gene ends were 5 bases for V and 0 bases for J; bases not matched to a gene: 14. Germline V gives CDR1 SGHTA, CDR2 FQGTGA. CDR3 length: 18 amino acids. The CDR3 sequence is CASSLFAGTARSTDTQYF. The CDR3 DNA sequence: TGTGCCAGCAGCCTCTTCGCCGGGACAGCACGAAGCACAGATACGCAGTATTTT.

The V gene is TRBV3-1, the J gene TRBJ1-1, with TRBD1 identical over 8 bases. CDR1 and CDR2 from the germline V gene are LGHDT and YNNKEL (reference sequence). The CDR3 has 14 amino acids. With V trimmed by 3 bases and J by 6 bases, 6 bases remained unmatched. This chain's CDR3 is CASSQQGARAEAFF. The CDR3 DNA reads as TGTGCCAGCAGCCAGCAGGGGGCGAGGGCTGAAGCTTTCTTT.

V is TRBV5-1 and J is TRBJ2-3; D is undetermined. Germline CDR1 SGHRS, CDR2 YFSETQ. V was clipped by 4 bases and J by 0 bases, with 9 bases between them. The CDR3 is 14 residues long. The DNA for the CDR3 is TGCGCCAGCAGCCAGGTCGTTAGCACAGATACGCAGTATTTT. Protein product: CASSQVVSTDTQYF.

The gene calls are TRBV30 and TRBJ1-2, with D possibly TRBD1 on 6 matching bases. CDR1 is GTSNPN, CDR2 SVGIG, per germline (reference sequence). CDR3 size: 13 residues. V lost 3 bases and J 3 bases, leaving 11 bases between the germline ends. Here the CDR3 reads CAWRKGGDYGYTF. CDR3 nucleotides: TGTGCCTGGAGAAAGGGGGGCGACTATGGCTACACCTTC. Full variable domain (rest looked up from reference TRBV30 and TRBJ1-2): SQTIHQWPATLVQPVGSPLSLECTVEGTSNPNLYWYRQAAGRGLQLLFYSVGIGQISSEVPQNLSASRPQDRQFILSSKKLLLSDSGFYLCAWRKGGDYGYTFGSGTRLTVV.

The chain has TRBV5-1 and TRBJ2-5, with D possibly TRBD1 on 5 matching bases. Trimming shortened V by 4 bases and J by 11 bases, and 18 bases separated the two germline ends. The length of the CDR3 is 13 residues. The germline V gene encodes CDR1 SGHRS and CDR2 YFSETQ. The CDR3 DNA reads TGCGCCAGCAGCCCAGGACAATTAAATGAGCAGTACTTC. Its protein is CASSPGQLNEQYF. Supplemented by reference TRBV5-1 and TRBJ2-5, the full variable domain reads KAGVTQTPRYLIKTRGQQVTLSCSPISGHRSVSWYQQTPGQGLQFLFEYFSETQRNKGNFPGRFSGRQFSNSRSEMNVSTLELGDSALYLCASSPGQLNEQYFGPGTRLLVL.

The chain's CDR3 is CASRGGWTPGLESYEQYF. The DNA of the CDR3 is TGTGCCAGCAGGGGGGGTTGGACGCCGGGACTCGAGTCCTACGAGCAGTACTTC. This chain links TRBV2 with TRBJ2-7; D is possibly TRBD2 (6 bases). Germline lookup yields CDR1 SNHLY and CDR2 FYNNEI. This CDR3 has 18 residues. V was trimmed by 6 bases and J by 1 base, leaving 25 bases between them.

This clonotype came up a few times. This chain uses TRBV10-3 with TRBJ2-1; no clear D. CDR1 and CDR2 (germline): ENHRY, SYGVKD. This CDR3 region has 11 residues. V dropped 8 bases and J dropped 3 bases, with 5 bases sitting between them. CDR3 loop: CAISLYNEQFF. Here the CDR3 DNA reads TGTGCCATCTCTCTCTACAATGAGCAGTTCTTC.

The chain has TRBV28 and TRBJ2-5, with D possibly being TRBD1 (6 bases). The length of the CDR3 is 15 residues. The germline V gene has CDR1 MDHEN and CDR2 SYDVKM. Trimming pared 1 base from V and 0 bases from J, leaving 9 bases between. The CDR3 DNA is TGTGCCAGCAGTTTATCCCAGGGGTACCAAGAGACCCAGTACTTC. Its translation is CASSLSQGYQETQYF.

This clonotype showed up many times. The chain recombines TRBV10-3 with TRBJ1-6; 9 bases line up with TRBD1. The CDR3 totals 15 residues. Germline V gives CDR1 ENHRY, CDR2 SYGVKD. V was clipped by 4 bases and J by 8 bases; unmatched bases: 6. The chain's CDR3 is CAISGGQGQYSPLHF. CDR3 in DNA: TGTGCCATCAGTGGGGGACAGGGCCAATATTCACCCCTCCACTTT.

In this sample, this clonotype turned up a few times. J is TRBJ2-2 and V is TRBV5-5, with D hard to call. CDR3 size: 16 residues. Germline CDR1 SGHKS, CDR2 YYEKEE (reference sequence). The germline V and J ends were trimmed by 0 bases and 7 bases, with 16 bases remaining between them. This CDR3 reads CASSLVMLAMDGELFF. The CDR3 DNA reads TGTGCCAGCAGCTTGGTGATGTTAGCAATGGACGGGGAGCTGTTTTTT.

The chain couples TRBV20-1 to TRBJ1-6, with 8 bases fitting TRBD1. The CDR3 runs 15 residues. V lost 6 bases to trimming and J lost 7 bases; unmatched junction nucleotides: 11. Germline-derived CDR1 and CDR2 are DFQATT and SNEGSKA (reference sequence). CDR3 sequence reads: CSAQGQANTNSPLHF. CDR3 DNA sequence: TGCAGTGCCCAGGGACAGGCCAATACGAATTCACCCCTCCACTTT.

The rearrangement uses TRBV5-8 and TRBJ1-5; D not certain. Germline V gene lookup returns CDR1 SGHTS and CDR2 YDEGEE. The CDR3 covers 11 residues. Trimming cost V 6 bases and J 4 bases, with 5 bases left between them. The CDR3 DNA is TGTGCCAGCACCCTTAATCAGCCCCAGCATTTT. Residues: CASTLNQPQHF.

This clonotype is a singleton in its sample. The chain has TRBV7-2 and TRBJ2-7; TRBD2 agrees at 7 bases. This CDR3 is 15 amino acids long. With V trimmed by 3 bases and J by 7 bases, 12 bases remained unmatched. Germline V gene sequence: CDR1 SGHTA, CDR2 FQGNSA. CDR3 DNA: TGTGCCAGCAGCTTGCCCGGACTAGGGGAGGGTGAGCAGTACTTC. Translating gives CASSLPGLGEGEQYF. The entire variable domain, with the rest obtained from reference TRBV7-2 and TRBJ2-7, is as follows: GAGVSQSPSNKVTEKGKDVELRCDPISGHTALYWYRQSLGQGLEFLIYFQGNSAPDKSGLPSDRFSAERTGGSVSTLTIQRTQQEDSAVYLCASSLPGLGEGEQYFGPGTRLTVT.

The sample holds many counts of this clonotype. J is TRBJ2-7 and V is TRBV30; D call uncertain. Trimming removed 2 bases at V and 7 bases at J, with 9 bases between. This CDR3 spans 11 amino acids. The germline V gene has CDR1 GTSNPN and CDR2 SVGIG (reference sequence). The CDR3 DNA sequence: TGTGCCTGGAGTTTCTTGGGTGAGCAGTACTTC. It yields the protein CAWSFLGEQYF.

The chain joins TRBV20-1 to TRBJ2-1, with 15 bases fitting TRBD2. CDR1 and CDR2 (germline): DFQATT, SNEGSKA (reference sequence). The CDR3 is made up of 13 amino acids. CDR3 DNA: TGCGGGACTAGCGGGGGGATCTACAATGAGCAGTTCTTC. It specifies CGTSGGIYNEQFF.

This chain uses TRBV6-5 with TRBJ1-1; a possible D gene is TRBD1 (5 bases). CDR3 size: 13 residues. V shed 3 bases and J shed 3 bases, with 8 bases lying between them. The germline V gene has CDR1 MNHEY and CDR2 SVGAGI. The CDR3 sequence: CASSYGTHTEAFF. CDR3 in DNA: TGTGCCAGCAGTTATGGGACGCACACTGAAGCTTTCTTT.

V usage is TRBV27 and J usage is TRBJ1-5; possible D gene TRBD1, 5 bases. The germline V gene encodes CDR1 MNHEY and CDR2 SMNVEV (reference sequence). Trimming left V 6 bases short and J 9 bases short, with 18 bases between. CDR3 size: 14 residues. In nucleotides, the CDR3 is TGTGCCAGCAGCCCGAGTTGGGGCCGAGTGCCCCAGCATTTT. Its translation is CASSPSWGRVPQHF.

The chain recombines TRBV20-1 with TRBJ2-1; the D is unclear. V was trimmed by 4 bases and J by 8 bases, leaving 9 bases between them. The CDR3 length is 11 residues. Germline CDR1 and CDR2: DFQATT and SNEGSKA (reference sequence). The CDR3 DNA reads as TGCAGTGCTACTCTTGACCATGAGCAGTTCTTC. As protein: CSATLDHEQFF.

V is TRBV24-1 and J is TRBJ2-3; D is perhaps TRBD2 (5 bases). Germline assignment: CDR1 KGHDR and CDR2 SFDVKD. The V and J ends lost 9 bases and 2 bases respectively, with 8 bases between them. The length of the CDR3 is 12 residues. CDR3 bases: TGTGCCACCTCGGACTTCACAGATACGCAGTATTTT. Protein product: CATSDFTDTQYF.

V gene TRBV7-2 combines with J gene TRBJ2-5; D gene ambiguous. Germline V lookup: CDR1 SGHTA, CDR2 FQGNSA. The germline V and J ends were trimmed by 5 bases and 5 bases, with 15 bases remaining between them. The CDR3 consists of 14 residues. CDR3 protein: CTSSKYIGAETQYF. DNA of the CDR3: TGTACCAGCAGCAAATACATAGGTGCCGAGACCCAGTACTTC.